Sequencing of this T cell receptor beta chain was carried out in a study of cytomegalovirus exposure and HLA in healthy donors. Germline V gene lookup returns CDR1 MNHEY and CDR2 SMNVEV (reference sequence). V was clipped by 1 base and J by 6 bases; unmatched bases: 9. The CDR3 has 16 amino acids. General observations from the study: Solely CMV serostatus was available to characterize immune exposure. Generally TCR sequences proved uncommon, though certain public TCRs appeared in numerous donors.

Note on this clone: No antigen is known for it.

Primers included in the PCR were 60 Vbeta and 13 Jbeta primers. The protocol was immunoSEQ multiplex PCR, while the TCRdb copy is restricted to in-frame clones and leaves out a portion. The sample shows 150,000 to 200,000 clones, over 65% of them seen only once. The source is a woman aged 40 to 49 in good health and CMV-seropositive. This chain uses TRBV27 with TRBJ2-1; 7 bases are shared with TRBD2. Sequencing used PBMCs. CDR3 sequence: CASSLFSAGDLNEQFF. As DNA, the CDR3 is TGTGCCAGCAGTTTATTTAGTGCGGGAGATCTCAATGAGCAGTTCTTC.